Sequencing of this T cell receptor (beta chain) was carried out in a study of OX40 agonist ivuxolimab in advanced cancers. As for the study in general: The group had a mean age of around 60 years, ranged from about 23 to 79, and was 80% to 90% male.

As for this clone: Its specificity is not known.

Germline V gene data show CDR1 as LGHNT and CDR2 as FRNRAP. The CDR3 is 16 residues long. Trimming took 6 bases from V and 5 from J; bases not matched to a gene: 13. The method was immunoSEQ multiplex PCR; TCRdb's version includes in-frame clones alone and lacks a portion of them. The repertoire has 75,000 to 100,000 clones, approximately 86% of them found once; the top ten carry 1.5% to 2%. Study results and caveats: CD4+ and CD8+ blood T cells expanded clonally by week 6 at 0.1 to 3.0 mg/kg.

This sequence joins TRBV12-5 and TRBJ2-5; 9 positions match TRBD2. The specimen was CD4+ or CD8+ T cells sorted from blood, collected in a trial of the OX40 agonist ivuxolimab. This receptor was obtained from an adult with an advanced solid tumor such as melanoma, head and neck, liver or kidney cancer. The CDR3 protein is CASGRRLAEASETQYF. CDR3 DNA sequence: TGTGCTAGTGGCAGAAGACTAGCGGAGGCTTCCGAGACCCAGTACTTC.